A selection of T cell receptor beta chains follows, all from one sample in a study of blood T cell repertoires in COVID-19. Data came from immunoSEQ multiplex PCR; TCRdb stores just in-frame clones and leaves some out. The data contain 65,000 to 95,000 clones, over 80% of them singletons. Specimen: peripheral blood. These receptors all come from a man older than 75 with active or convalescent COVID-19. Both conserved end residues are part of each CDR3. The D gene is left open where the match is weak.

>TRBV2|.
CASSAYNSPLHF
>TRBV5-8|.
CASSRSRGRNGYTF
>TRBV27|.
CASRSGWNTEAFF
>TRBV7-2|TRBD2
CASSSPSGSTDTQYF
>TRBV11-2|TRBD1
CASSLNRDRANEQFF
>TRBV2|.
CASRDPRQILSTDTQYF
>TRBV6-1|TRBD2
CASSAAGGPTGELFF
>TRBV11-2|.
CASSFPYQETQYF
>TRBV18|TRBD1
CASSPSGQWKTQYF
>TRBV7-2|.
CASSLGSGSSGNTIYF
>TRBV5-1|TRBD2
CASGLGNTGELFF
>TRBV28|.
CASSLRGAGQPQHF
>TRBV6-5|.
CASSLDFRYNEQFF
>TRBV10-3|.
CAIREGDYGYTF
>TRBV24-1|.
CATSARGRTEAFF
>TRBV28|TRBD2
CASSSLAGAPKQFF
>TRBV4-1|TRBD1
CASSQGRYRGRNGPNYGYTF
>TRBV27|TRBD2
CASSLSTSVGTQYF
>TRBV27|.
CASTRHGVDYGYTF
>TRBV11-3|TRBD2
CASSSLAGPNTGELFF
>TRBV7-3|TRBD2
CASSFRRTSGRDEQFF
>TRBV18|TRBD1
CASSPRTGSTDTQYF
>TRBV9|.
CASSVGRKSPLHF
>TRBV27|.
CASSQGGSTDTQYF
>TRBV12-3/TRBV12-4|.
CASSLRGETQYF
>TRBV7-2|TRBD1
CASSWGQPGNEQFF